This TCR beta chain came from a study of shared clonotypes between healthy human individuals. The table came from immunoSEQ multiplex PCR; TCRdb's copy has only in-frame clones and leaves some out. The sample contains some 1 million clones, around 75% of which appear only once. This sequence was found in a man aged 18 to 30 in good health. The sample comprised memory CD4+ T cells sorted from blood. Indicated subset: CD45RA-negative fraction.

The DNA for the CDR3 is TGTGCCAGTAGTATTGGCGTCCCGTCTGGTACGCAGTATTTT. Its protein product is CASSIGVPSGTQYF. The chain carries TRBV19 and TRBJ2-3; D not certain. Trimming left V 3 bases short and J 8 bases short, with 15 bases between. The CDR3 consists of 14 residues. Germline V gene lookup returns CDR1 LNHDA and CDR2 SQIVND (reference sequence).